The following is a T cell receptor beta chain sequence with its context. Its antigen is as yet unknown. On the day of bone marrow donation, the related graft donor provided peripheral blood. Using immunoSEQ multiplex PCR, the repertoire was profiled, and TCRdb retains in-frame clones only, with some absent. The table shows some 64,000 clones, with about 94% occurring only once. These data originate in a study of T cells after posttransplantation cyclophosphamide. Study-wide results and caveats: Donor CD8+ memory clones often dominated recipient blood repertoires at later times.

The CDR3 length is 12 residues. Germline V gives CDR1 ENHRY, CDR2 SYGVKD. With V trimmed by 7 bases and J by 2 bases, 2 bases remained unmatched. The chain employs TRBV10-3 and TRBJ2-7, with 7 bases matching TRBD1. The sequenced material came from PBMCs. The receptor was isolated from a woman aged 25 to 39 in good health and a related stem cell transplant donor. CDR3 sequence (DNA): TGTGCCATCACCGGGACAGCCTACGAGCAGTACTTC. This codes for CAITGTAYEQYF.